Listed below are T cell receptor beta chains from one sample, sequenced in a study of Tregs in tolerant kidney transplant recipients. The data were produced by immunoSEQ multiplex PCR, yet TCRdb's version contains in-frame clones alone and is incomplete. Among 90,000 to 120,000 clones listed, 90% were seen once. Sequences were derived from CD4+ T cells from blood, sampled before the transplant. The receptors stem from a human donor who received a combined kidney and bone marrow transplant. The CDR3 runs from the conserved cysteine through the conserved F or W. D genes are given only for firm matches. Size tells how often a clone was seen (once, few, many) or the class of an expanded clone, and some rows leave it out.

CDR3 protein	CDR3 DNA	J gene	D gene	V gene	clone size
CASSYGLAVYNEQFF	TGTGCCAGCAGTTATGGACTAGCGGTGTACAATGAGCAGTTCTTC	TRBJ2-1	TRBD2	TRBV6-6	.
CASSLGPGTSDNEQFF	TGCGCCAGCAGCTTGGGGCCCGGGACTAGTGACAATGAGCAGTTCTTC	TRBJ2-1	TRBD2	TRBV5-1	.
CASSLALQTLGGTEAFF	TGTGCCAGCAGCTTAGCTCTGCAGACCCTTGGAGGCACTGAAGCTTTCTTT	TRBJ1-1	.	TRBV7-9	.
CASSSRTGNTEAFF	TGTGCCAGCAGCTCCCGGACAGGGAACACTGAAGCTTTCTTT	TRBJ1-1	TRBD1	TRBV7-8	.
CASSLWQGSPYTF	TGTGCCAGCAGTTTATGGCAGGGAAGTCCCTACACCTTC	TRBJ1-2	.	TRBV27	few
CASSPPGQGSYEQYF	TGTGCCAGCAGCCCCCCGGGACAGGGGTCCTACGAGCAGTACTTC	TRBJ2-7	TRBD1	TRBV5-6	.
CAWSRQGLPSGANVLTF	TGTGCCTGGAGTAGACAGGGATTACCCTCTGGGGCCAACGTCCTGACTTTC	TRBJ2-6	TRBD1	TRBV30	.
CASKGQGVFGTYEQYF	TGTGCCAGTAAGGGACAGGGGGTTTTCGGCACCTACGAGCAGTACTTC	TRBJ2-7	TRBD1	TRBV19	.
CASSSLDRPRAPRGYTF	TGCGCCAGCAGCTCCCTAGACAGGCCTAGGGCCCCGCGGGGCTACACCTTC	TRBJ1-2	.	TRBV5-1	once
CASSPGDRGAEAFF	TGCGCCAGCAGCCCCGGAGACAGGGGTGCTGAAGCTTTCTTT	TRBJ1-1	TRBD1	TRBV5-1	once
CASSLPFGGVGAFF	TGTGCCAGCAGCCTACCCTTCGGGGGAGTTGGCGCTTTCTTT	TRBJ1-1	.	TRBV7-8	.
CASTNEGGGYEKLFF	TGTGCCAGCACCAACGAGGGCGGGGGTTATGAAAAACTGTTTTTT	TRBJ1-4	.	TRBV7-2	.
CASSQYRQETEGNGYTF	TGTGCCAGCAGCCAATACAGACAGGAAACCGAGGGAAATGGCTACACCTTC	TRBJ1-2	.	TRBV7-2	few
CASSQDGRKGNEQFF	TGTGCCAGCAGCCAGGACGGGAGGAAGGGCAATGAGCAGTTCTTC	TRBJ2-1	TRBD2	TRBV7-9	.
CASSARGSLSNQPQHF	TGCGCCAGCAGTGCCCGAGGGTCCCTTAGCAATCAGCCCCAGCATTTT	TRBJ1-5	.	TRBV10-1	.
CASELQGLGNTEAFF	TGTGCCAGCGAACTGCAGGGATTGGGGAACACTGAAGCTTTCTTT	TRBJ1-1	.	TRBV7-2	.
CASSRDRGDETQYF	TGCGCCAGCAGCCGCGACAGGGGGGATGAGACCCAGTACTTC	TRBJ2-5	TRBD1	TRBV5-1	.
CASSYSSQGARSEQYF	TGTGCCAGCAGTTACTCGAGTCAGGGGGCGAGGAGCGAGCAGTACTTC	TRBJ2-7	TRBD1	TRBV6-6	.
CASREQGRNQPQHF	TGTGCCAGCAGGGAGCAGGGCCGCAATCAGCCCCAGCATTTT	TRBJ1-5	.	TRBV2	once
CASSRSLEDNEQFF	TGCGCCAGCAGCCGCTCACTAGAGGACAATGAGCAGTTCTTC	TRBJ2-1	.	TRBV4-3	.